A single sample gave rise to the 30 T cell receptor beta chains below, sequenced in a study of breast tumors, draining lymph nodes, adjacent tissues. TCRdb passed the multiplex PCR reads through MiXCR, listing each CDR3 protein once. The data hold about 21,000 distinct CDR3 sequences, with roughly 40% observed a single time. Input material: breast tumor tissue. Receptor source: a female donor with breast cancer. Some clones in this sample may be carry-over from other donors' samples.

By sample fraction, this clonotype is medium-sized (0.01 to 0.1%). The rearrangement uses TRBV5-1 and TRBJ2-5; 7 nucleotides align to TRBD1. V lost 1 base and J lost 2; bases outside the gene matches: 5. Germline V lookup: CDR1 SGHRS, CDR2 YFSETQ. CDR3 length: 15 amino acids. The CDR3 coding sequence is TGCGCCAGCAGCTTGCCCCAGGGGGTTCAAGAGACCCAGTACTTC. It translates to CASSLPQGVQETQYF.

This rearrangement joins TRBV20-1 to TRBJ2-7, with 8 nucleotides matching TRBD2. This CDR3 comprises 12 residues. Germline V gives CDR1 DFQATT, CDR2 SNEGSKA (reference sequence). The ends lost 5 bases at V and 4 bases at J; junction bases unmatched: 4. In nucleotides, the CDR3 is TGCAGTGCTGAGAGCGGGAGTTACGAGCAGTACTTC. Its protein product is CSAESGSYEQYF.

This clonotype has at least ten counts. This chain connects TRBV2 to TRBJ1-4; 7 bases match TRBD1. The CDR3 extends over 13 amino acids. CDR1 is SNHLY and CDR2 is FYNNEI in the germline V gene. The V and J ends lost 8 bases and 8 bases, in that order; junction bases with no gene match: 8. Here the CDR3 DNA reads TGTGCCAGCCATGGGGGACAGACGGAAAAACTGTTTTTT. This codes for CASHGGQTEKLFF.

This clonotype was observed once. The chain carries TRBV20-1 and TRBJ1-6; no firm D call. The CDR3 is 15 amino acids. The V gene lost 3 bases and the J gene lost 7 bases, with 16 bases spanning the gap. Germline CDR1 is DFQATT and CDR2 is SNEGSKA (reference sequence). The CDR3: CSASSSNSWNSPLHF. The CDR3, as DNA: TGCAGTGCTAGCAGCTCCAATTCTTGGAATTCACCCCTCCACTTT.

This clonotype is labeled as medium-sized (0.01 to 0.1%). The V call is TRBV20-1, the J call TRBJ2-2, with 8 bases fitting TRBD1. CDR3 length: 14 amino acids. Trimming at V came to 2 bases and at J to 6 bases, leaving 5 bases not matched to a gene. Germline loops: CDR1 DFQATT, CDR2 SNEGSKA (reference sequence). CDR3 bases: TGCAGTGCTAGACGCAGGGGGCAAGCCGGGGAGCTGTTTTTT. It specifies CSARRRGQAGELFF.

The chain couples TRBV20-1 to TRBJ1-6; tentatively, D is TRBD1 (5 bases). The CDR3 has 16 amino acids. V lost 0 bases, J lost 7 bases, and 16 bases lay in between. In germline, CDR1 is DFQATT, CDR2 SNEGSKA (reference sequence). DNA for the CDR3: TGCAGTGCTAGAGACCCCCAGGGCGGGAGCAATTCACCCCTCCACTTT. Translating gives CSARDPQGGSNSPLHF.

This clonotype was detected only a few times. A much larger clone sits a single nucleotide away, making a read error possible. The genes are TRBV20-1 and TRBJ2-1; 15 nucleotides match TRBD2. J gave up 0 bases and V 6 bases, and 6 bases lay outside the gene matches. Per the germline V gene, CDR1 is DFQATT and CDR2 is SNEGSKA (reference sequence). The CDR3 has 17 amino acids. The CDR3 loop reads CSARGTSGGTSYNEQFF. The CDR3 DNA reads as TGCAGTGCCCGGGGGACTAGCGGGGGGACCTCCTACAATGAGCAGTTCTTC.

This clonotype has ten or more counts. The CDR3, as DNA: TGTGCCTGGAGTGGCCCAGGGGGAGGAGAAAAACTGTTTTTT. Translated: CAWSGPGGGEKLFF. The rearrangement joins TRBV30 to TRBJ1-4; 7 nucleotides agree with TRBD1. This CDR3 has 14 residues. V lost 1 base to trimming and J lost 8 bases; unmatched junction nucleotides: 7. Per germline, CDR1 GTSNPN and CDR2 SVGIG (reference sequence).

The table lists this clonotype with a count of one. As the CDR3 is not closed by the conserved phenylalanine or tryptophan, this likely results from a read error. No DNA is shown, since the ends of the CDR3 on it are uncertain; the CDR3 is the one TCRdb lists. This CDR3 reads CSAREMPR. The chain is built from TRBV20-1 and TRBJ2-3; the table's D call TRBD1 went unverified against the DNA. The CDR3 comprises 8 residues, both ends counted. Germline CDR1 reads DFQATT; CDR2 reads SNEGSKA (reference sequence).

The CDR3 nucleotides are TGTGCCAGCAGTTGCCTTGGACTTAGTGGGGAAAAACTGTTTTTT. Its translation: CASSCLGLSGEKLFF. V and J are TRBV6-6 and TRBJ1-4; no clear D. Germline CDR1 is MNHNY and CDR2 is SVGAGI (reference sequence). V was shortened by 4 bases and J by 8 bases, with 17 bases between the two germline ends. CDR3 length: 15 amino acids.

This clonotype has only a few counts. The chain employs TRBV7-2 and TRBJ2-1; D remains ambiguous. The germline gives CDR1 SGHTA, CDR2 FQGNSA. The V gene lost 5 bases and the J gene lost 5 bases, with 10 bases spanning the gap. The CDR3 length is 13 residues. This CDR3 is CASSPGRNNEQFF. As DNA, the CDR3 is TGTGCCAGCAGCCCTGGGCGCAACAATGAGCAGTTCTTC.

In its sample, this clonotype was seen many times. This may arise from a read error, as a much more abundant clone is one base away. The CDR3: CASSWTGVTTGELFF. The CDR3 region has the DNA TGTGCCAGCAGCTGGACAGGGGTAACCACCGGGGAGCTGTTTTTT. The chain has TRBV11-1 and TRBJ2-2; 9 bases line up with TRBD1. The V segment lost 4 bases and the J segment 4 bases; nucleotides outside the gene matches: 4. CDR1 is SGHAT and CDR2 is FQDESV in the germline V gene (reference sequence). CDR3 length equals 15 residues.

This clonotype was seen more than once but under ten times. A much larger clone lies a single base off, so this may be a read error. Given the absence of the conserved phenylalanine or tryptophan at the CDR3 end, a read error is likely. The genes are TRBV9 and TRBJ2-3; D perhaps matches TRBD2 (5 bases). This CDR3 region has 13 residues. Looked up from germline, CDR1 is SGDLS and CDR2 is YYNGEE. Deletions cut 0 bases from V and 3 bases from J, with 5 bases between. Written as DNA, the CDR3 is TGTGCCAGCAGCGTAGCGGGGACAGATACGCAGTATTCT. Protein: CASSVAGTDTQYS.

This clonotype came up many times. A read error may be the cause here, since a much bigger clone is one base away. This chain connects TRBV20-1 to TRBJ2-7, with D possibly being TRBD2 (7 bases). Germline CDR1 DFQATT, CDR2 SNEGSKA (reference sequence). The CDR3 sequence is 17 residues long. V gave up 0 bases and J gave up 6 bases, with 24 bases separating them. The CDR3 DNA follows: TGCAGTGCTAGAGATGAGGGGGGGGACGCGAGAAGGGGCGAGCAGTACTTC. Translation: CSARDEGGDARRGEQYF.

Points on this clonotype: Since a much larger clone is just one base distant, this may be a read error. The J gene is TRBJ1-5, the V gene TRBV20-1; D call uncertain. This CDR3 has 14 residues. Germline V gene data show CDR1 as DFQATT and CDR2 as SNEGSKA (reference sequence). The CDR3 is CSARASSGNPPQHF. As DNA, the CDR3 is TGCAGTGCTAGGGCCAGCAGCGGAAATCCGCCCCAGCATTTT.

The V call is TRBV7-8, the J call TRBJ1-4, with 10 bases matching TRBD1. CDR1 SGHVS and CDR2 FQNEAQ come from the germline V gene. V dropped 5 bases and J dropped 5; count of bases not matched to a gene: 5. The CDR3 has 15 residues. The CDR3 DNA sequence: TGTGCCAGCAGCGACCGGGACAGGGGCAATGAAAAACTGTTTTTT. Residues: CASSDRDRGNEKLFF. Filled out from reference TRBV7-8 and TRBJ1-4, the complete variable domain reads GAGVSQSPRYKVAKRGQDVALRCDPISGHVSLFWYQQALGQGPEFLTYFQNEAQLDKSGLPSDRFFAERPEGSVSTLKIQRTQQEDSAVYLCASSDRDRGNEKLFFGSGTQLSVL.

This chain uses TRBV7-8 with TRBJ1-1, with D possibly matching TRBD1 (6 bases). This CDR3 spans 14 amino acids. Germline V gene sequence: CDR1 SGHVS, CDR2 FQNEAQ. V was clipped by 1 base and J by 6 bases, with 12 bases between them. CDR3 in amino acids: CASSLVGGFSEAFF. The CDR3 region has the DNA TGTGCCAGCAGCTTAGTAGGGGGTTTCTCTGAAGCTTTCTTT.

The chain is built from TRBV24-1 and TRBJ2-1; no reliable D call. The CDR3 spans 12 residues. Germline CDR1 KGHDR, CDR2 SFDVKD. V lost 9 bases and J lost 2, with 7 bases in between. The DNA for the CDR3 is TGTGCCACCCAGACAACCTACAATGAGCAGTTCTTC. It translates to CATQTTYNEQFF.

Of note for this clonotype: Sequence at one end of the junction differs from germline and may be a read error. CDR3 in DNA: TGCAGCTTAGATGGGGGGGCCTACGTCCTGACTTTC. Amino acid sequence: CSLDGGAYVLTF. This sequence joins TRBV20-1 and TRBJ2-6; TRBD2 might be the D (7 bases). The CDR3 has 12 amino acids. From germline, CDR1 is DFQATT and CDR2 SNEGSKA (reference sequence).

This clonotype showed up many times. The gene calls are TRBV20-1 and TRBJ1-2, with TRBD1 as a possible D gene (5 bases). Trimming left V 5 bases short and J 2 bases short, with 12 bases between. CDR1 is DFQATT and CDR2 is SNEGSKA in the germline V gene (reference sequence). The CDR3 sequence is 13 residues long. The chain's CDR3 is CSAWETGNYGYTF. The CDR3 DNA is TGCAGTGCTTGGGAAACAGGAAACTATGGCTACACCTTC.

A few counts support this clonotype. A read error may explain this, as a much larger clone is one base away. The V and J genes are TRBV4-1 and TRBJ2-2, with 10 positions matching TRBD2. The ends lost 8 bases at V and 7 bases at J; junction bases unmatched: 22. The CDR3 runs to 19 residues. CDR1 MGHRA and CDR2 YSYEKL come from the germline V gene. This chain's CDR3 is CASDGGLGAGGPRSGELFF. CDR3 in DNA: TGCGCCAGCGACGGTGGGTTGGGAGCGGGGGGGCCGAGGAGCGGGGAGCTGTTTTTT.

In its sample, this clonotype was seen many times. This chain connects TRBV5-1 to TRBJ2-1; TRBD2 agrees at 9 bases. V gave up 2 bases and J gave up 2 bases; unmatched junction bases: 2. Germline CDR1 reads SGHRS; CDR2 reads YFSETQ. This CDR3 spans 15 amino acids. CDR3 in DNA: TGCGCCAGCAGCTTATCTAGCGGGACCTACAATGAGCAGTTCTTC. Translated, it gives CASSLSSGTYNEQFF. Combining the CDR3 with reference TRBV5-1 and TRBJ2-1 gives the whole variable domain KAGVTQTPRYLIKTRGQQVTLSCSPISGHRSVSWYQQTPGQGLQFLFEYFSETQRNKGNFPGRFSGRQFSNSRSEMNVSTLELGDSALYLCASSLSSGTYNEQFFGPGTRLTVL.

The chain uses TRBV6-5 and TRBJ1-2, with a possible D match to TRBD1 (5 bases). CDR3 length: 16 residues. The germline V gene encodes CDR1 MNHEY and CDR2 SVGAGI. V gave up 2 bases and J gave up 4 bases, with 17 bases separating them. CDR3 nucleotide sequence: TGTGCCAGCAGTTACCTCACGGGGGTCGGGAGCTATGGCTACACCTTC. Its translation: CASSYLTGVGSYGYTF.

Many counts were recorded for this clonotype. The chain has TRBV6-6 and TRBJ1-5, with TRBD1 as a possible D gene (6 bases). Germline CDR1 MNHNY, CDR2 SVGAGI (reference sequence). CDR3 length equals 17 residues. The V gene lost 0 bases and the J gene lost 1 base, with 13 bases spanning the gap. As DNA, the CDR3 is TGTGCCAGCAGTTACTCGGTGGGGGCAAGGAGCAATCAGCCCCAGCATTTT. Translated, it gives CASSYSVGARSNQPQHF.

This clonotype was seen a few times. In DNA, the CDR3 is TGTGCCAGCAGCACAGGGGGGGGCAAAAACATTCAGTACTTC. This translates into CASSTGGGKNIQYF. V usage is TRBV7-9 and J usage is TRBJ2-4; possible D gene TRBD1, 8 bases. Trimming stripped 5 bases from V and 3 bases from J, with 11 bases between. The germline V gene has CDR1 SEHNR and CDR2 FQNEAQ (reference sequence). The CDR3 has 14 amino acids.

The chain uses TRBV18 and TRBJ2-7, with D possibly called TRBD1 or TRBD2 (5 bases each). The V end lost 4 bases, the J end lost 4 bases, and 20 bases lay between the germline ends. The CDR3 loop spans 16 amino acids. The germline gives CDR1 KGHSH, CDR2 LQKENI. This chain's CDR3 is CASSRYTGALLYEQYF. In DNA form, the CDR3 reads TGTGCCAGCTCACGCTATACCGGGGCCCTCCTATACGAGCAGTACTTC.

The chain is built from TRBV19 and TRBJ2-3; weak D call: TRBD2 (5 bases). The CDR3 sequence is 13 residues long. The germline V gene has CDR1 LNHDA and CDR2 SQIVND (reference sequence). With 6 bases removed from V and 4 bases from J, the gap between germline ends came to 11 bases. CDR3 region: CASRSQRADTQYF. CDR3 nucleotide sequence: TGTGCCAGTAGATCCCAGAGGGCAGATACGCAGTATTTT.

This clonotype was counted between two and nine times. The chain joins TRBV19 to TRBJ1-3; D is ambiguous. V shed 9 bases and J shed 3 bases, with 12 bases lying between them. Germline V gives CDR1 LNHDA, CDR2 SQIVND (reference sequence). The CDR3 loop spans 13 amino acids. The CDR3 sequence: CASPDGLGNTIYF. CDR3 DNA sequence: TGTGCCAGCCCCGACGGGCTTGGAAACACCATATATTTT.

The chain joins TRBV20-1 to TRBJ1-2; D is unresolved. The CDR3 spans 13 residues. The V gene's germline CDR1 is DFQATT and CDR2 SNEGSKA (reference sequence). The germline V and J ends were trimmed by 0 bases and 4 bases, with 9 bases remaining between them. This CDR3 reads CSARDPGSYGYTF. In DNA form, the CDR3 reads TGCAGTGCTAGAGATCCTGGGTCCTATGGCTACACCTTC.

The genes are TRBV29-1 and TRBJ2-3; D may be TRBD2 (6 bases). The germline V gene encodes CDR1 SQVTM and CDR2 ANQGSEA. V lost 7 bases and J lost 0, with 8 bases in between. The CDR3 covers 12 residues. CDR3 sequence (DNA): TGCAGCGGTGGGGGGAGCACAGATACGCAGTATTTT. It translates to CSGGGSTDTQYF.